Sequencing of this TCR beta chain was carried out in a study of blood T cell repertoires in COVID-19. Whole-study context: Sites across the United States, Italy and Spain contributed samples from acute and convalescent COVID-19. PBMCs, B-cell-depleted T cells, or T cells were the source of the cDNA or gDNA that made up the material.

Germline values: CDR1 MNHEY, CDR2 SMNVEV (reference sequence). CDR3 size: 15 residues. With 2 bases removed from V and 7 bases from J, the gap between germline ends came to 16 bases. Original processing notes: Counts of nucleated cells, estimated from reference gene primer amplification, were obtained. Clones were sequenced by immunoSEQ multiplex PCR, and TCRdb holds only the in-frame ones, with some missing. For V, J and clone size, that table is used; D and trimming come from the DNA. Of 150,000 to 200,000 clones in the sample, 90% are singletons; the top ten hold 18%. This clonotype was sampled from a man aged 55 to 70 with active or convalescent COVID-19. J is TRBJ2-3 and V is TRBV27, with D unclear. Sequenced material: peripheral blood. The CDR3 nucleotides are TGTGCCAGCAGTTTAAGCTGGAGTTCGGGTAATACGCAGTATTTT. Translation: CASSLSWSSGNTQYF.